The clone carrying this T cell receptor (beta chain) came up a few times. Its specificity is not known. The V gene lost 0 bases and the J gene lost 10 bases, with 12 bases spanning the gap. The CDR3 sequence is 13 residues long. Germline CDR1 reads DFQATT; CDR2 reads SNEGSKA (reference sequence). The sample originates from a study of glioma-infiltrating T cells. As for the study in general: Low-grade gliomas were grade II; glioblastomas were grade IV at initial diagnosis. Blood libraries targeted roughly 4.5- to 11-fold coverage of about a million T cells. Whole-study findings and limits: Above-expected tissue-blood divergence occurred in all gliomas, most in low-grade ones.

The iRepertoire nested amplicon-rescue multiplex PCR amplified TCR alpha and beta CDR3s from RNA. For one-step reverse transcription and amplification, 100-400 ng of tissue mRNA or PBMC total RNA was used. TCRdb ran MiXCR on the multiplex PCR reads and lists one entry per CDR3 protein. The table lists fewer than 500,000 distinct CDR3 sequences, less than 50% of them singletons, with around 12% in the top ten. The sequence came from a human donor with low-grade glioma or glioblastoma, undergoing nonglioma brain surgery, or in good health (not recorded which). J is TRBJ1-4 and V is TRBV20-1; D gene unclear. The material sequenced was glioma tissue, nonneoplastic brain tissue, or PBMCs (not recorded which). The CDR3 reads CSAREFGEGKLFF. The DNA of the CDR3 is TGCAGTGCTAGAGAGTTTGGGGAGGGAAAACTGTTTTTT.